This is a list of T cell receptor beta chains from one sample in a study of blood T cell repertoires in COVID-19. Using immunoSEQ multiplex PCR, the repertoire was profiled, and TCRdb retains in-frame clones only, with some absent. The repertoire holds 200,000 or so clones, with 80% to 90% as singletons. The sequencing input was peripheral blood. The receptors were sampled from a man between 65 and 85 years old with active or convalescent COVID-19. Each CDR3 is given with its conserved first and last residue. The order of the fields is V gene, clone size, J gene, D gene, CDR3 DNA, CDR3 protein. The D gene is left open where the match is weak. A row's size may be missing; if present it is once, few, many or a size class.

V: TRBV2; size: .; J: TRBJ1-4; D: .; DNA: TGTGCCAGCAGTGAAAGGGTGACAGCCGCTGAAAAACTGTTTTTT; CDR3: CASSERVTAAEKLFF
V: TRBV18; size: .; J: TRBJ2-6; D: TRBD1; DNA: TGTGCCAGCTCACCAGGACAGGTCCACTCTGGGGCCAACGTCCTGACTTTC; CDR3: CASSPGQVHSGANVLTF
V: TRBV4-3; size: .; J: TRBJ2-5; D: .; DNA: TGCGCCAGCAGCCTTAATTTTGAGGAGACCCAGTACTTC; CDR3: CASSLNFEETQYF
V: TRBV19; size: .; J: TRBJ1-5; D: .; DNA: TGTGCCAGTAGTATGGCCTGGGTGGAGGGCAATCAGCCCCAGCATTTT; CDR3: CASSMAWVEGNQPQHF
V: TRBV19; size: .; J: TRBJ2-3; D: .; DNA: TGTGCCAGTAGTCCCCCCGGGTCTAGCACAGATACGCAGTATTTT; CDR3: CASSPPGSSTDTQYF
V: TRBV12-3/TRBV12-4; size: .; J: TRBJ1-1; D: .; DNA: TGTGCCAGCAGTTTACAAATGAACACTGAAGCTTTCTTT; CDR3: CASSLQMNTEAFF
V: TRBV9; size: .; J: TRBJ2-3; D: .; DNA: TGTGCCAGCAACTCGGCCCTAGGTCTCACGCAGTATTTT; CDR3: CASNSALGLTQYF
V: TRBV7-2; size: .; J: TRBJ1-2; D: TRBD1; DNA: TGTGCCAGCAGCCAACAACCGGGGGGACAGGATCGCTATGGCTACACCTTC; CDR3: CASSQQPGGQDRYGYTF
V: TRBV10-3; size: .; J: TRBJ2-2; D: .; DNA: TGTGCCACCCTGTCTACCGGGGAGCTGTTTTTT; CDR3: CATLSTGELFF
V: TRBV11-2; size: .; J: TRBJ2-1; D: .; DNA: TGTGCCAGCAGTCCAAATGTCATCGGCCCTCCGGGGTTAAATGAGCAGTTCTTC; CDR3: CASSPNVIGPPGLNEQFF
V: TRBV10-3; size: .; J: TRBJ2-5; D: TRBD2; DNA: TGTGCCATCAGCAGCGGGGGGCAAGAGACCCAGTACTTC; CDR3: CAISSGGQETQYF
V: TRBV6-2/TRBV6-3; size: once; J: TRBJ2-1; D: TRBD2; DNA: TGTGCCAGCAGTTACTTGGGCGGGGGGGGAAACAATGAGCAGTTCTTC; CDR3: CASSYLGGGGNNEQFF
V: TRBV6-5; size: .; J: TRBJ2-2; D: .; DNA: TGTGCCAGCATTTGGGCGCCAAACACCGGGGAGCTGTTTTTT; CDR3: CASIWAPNTGELFF
V: TRBV10-2; size: .; J: TRBJ2-7; D: .; DNA: TGCGCCAGCAGTGAGTTGGCGGGATGGGGGTCCGAGCAGTACTTC; CDR3: CASSELAGWGSEQYF
V: TRBV4-1; size: .; J: TRBJ1-4; D: TRBD1; DNA: TGCGCCAGCAGCCAACCGACAGGGTTTAATGAAAAACTGTTTTTT; CDR3: CASSQPTGFNEKLFF
V: TRBV9; size: .; J: TRBJ2-7; D: TRBD2; DNA: TGTGCCAGCAGCGTTGAACTAGCGTCAAGCTCCTACGAGCAGTACTTC; CDR3: CASSVELASSSYEQYF
V: TRBV7-2; size: .; J: TRBJ2-3; D: TRBD1; DNA: TGTGCCAGCAGCCCACAGGGGCTTACAGATACGCAGTATTTT; CDR3: CASSPQGLTDTQYF
V: TRBV6-2/TRBV6-3; size: .; J: TRBJ2-2; D: .; DNA: TGTGCCAGCAGTATGCCGTCGGGGAACACCGGGGAGCTGTTTTTT; CDR3: CASSMPSGNTGELFF
V: TRBV19; size: .; J: TRBJ1-5; D: .; DNA: TGTGCCAGTAGTGGGACGGGGGGAAATCAGCCCCAGCATTTT; CDR3: CASSGTGGNQPQHF